Here is one T cell receptor (beta chain) with its context. This sample was taken from a study of blood T cell repertoires in COVID-19. On the study more broadly: Nucleic acid was either cDNA or gDNA, and it came from T cells, B-cell-depleted T cells, or PBMCs.

In the study's own analysis: Using reference gene primer amplification, nucleated cell counts were estimated. This table comes from immunoSEQ multiplex PCR, and its TCRdb copy is limited to in-frame clones, with some not included. The V and J calls and clone size come from that table; D and trimming were worked out from the DNA. The sample holds 65,000 to 90,000 clones, about nine tenths seen once. Unmatched junction bases numbered 12, after V lost 7 bases and J lost 4 bases. The CDR3 loop spans 16 amino acids. Germline V gives CDR1 LNHDA, CDR2 SQIVND (reference sequence). This chain joins TRBV19 and TRBJ1-3, with 8 bases aligning to TRBD1. The sequencing input was peripheral blood. This clonotype was sampled from a woman older than 75 with acute or convalescent COVID-19. The CDR3 DNA follows: TGTGCCAGTACCTTGGCCAGGGGGCCGCGAGGAAACACCATATATTTT. Translation: CASTLARGPRGNTIYF.